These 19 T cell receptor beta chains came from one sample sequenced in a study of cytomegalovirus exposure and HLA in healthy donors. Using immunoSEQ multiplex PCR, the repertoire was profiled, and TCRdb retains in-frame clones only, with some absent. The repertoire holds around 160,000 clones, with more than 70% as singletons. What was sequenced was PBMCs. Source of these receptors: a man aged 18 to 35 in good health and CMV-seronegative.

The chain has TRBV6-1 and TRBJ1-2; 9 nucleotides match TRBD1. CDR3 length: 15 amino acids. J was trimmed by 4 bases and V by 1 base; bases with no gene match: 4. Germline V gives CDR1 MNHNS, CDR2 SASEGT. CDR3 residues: CASSEDRDRAYGYTF. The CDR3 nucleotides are TGTGCCAGCAGTGAAGATCGGGACAGGGCCTATGGCTACACCTTC.

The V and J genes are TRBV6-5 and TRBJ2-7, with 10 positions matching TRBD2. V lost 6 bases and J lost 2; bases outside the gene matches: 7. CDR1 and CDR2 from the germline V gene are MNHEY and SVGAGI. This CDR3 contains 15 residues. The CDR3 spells CASSPSGSLTYEQYF. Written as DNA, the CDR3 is TGTGCCAGCAGCCCTAGCGGGAGCTTGACCTACGAGCAGTACTTC.

CDR3 nucleotides: TGCAGTGCTAGGAGGGACAGGGCCCTTACCTTC. Its protein is CSARRDRALTF. The chain has TRBV20-1 and TRBJ1-2, with 9 bases matching TRBD1. This CDR3 spans 11 amino acids. J was trimmed by 14 bases and V by 3 bases; bases with no gene match: 7. Germline V gene data show CDR1 as DFQATT and CDR2 as SNEGSKA (reference sequence).

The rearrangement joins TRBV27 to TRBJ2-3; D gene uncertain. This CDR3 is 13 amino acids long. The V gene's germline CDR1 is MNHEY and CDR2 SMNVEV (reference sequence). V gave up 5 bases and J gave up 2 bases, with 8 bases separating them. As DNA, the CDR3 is TGTGCCAGCAGTCCGCACAACACAGATACGCAGTATTTT. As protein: CASSPHNTDTQYF.

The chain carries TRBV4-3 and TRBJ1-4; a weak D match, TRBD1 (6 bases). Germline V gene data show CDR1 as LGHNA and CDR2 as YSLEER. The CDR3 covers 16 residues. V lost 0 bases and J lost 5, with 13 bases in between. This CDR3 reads CASSQESRGPNEKLFF. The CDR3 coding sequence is TGCGCCAGCAGCCAAGAGTCCAGGGGACCGAATGAAAAACTGTTTTTT.

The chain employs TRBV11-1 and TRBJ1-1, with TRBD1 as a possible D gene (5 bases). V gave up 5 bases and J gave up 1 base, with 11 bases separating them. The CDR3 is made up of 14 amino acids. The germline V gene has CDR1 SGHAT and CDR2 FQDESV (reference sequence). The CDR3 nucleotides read TGTGCCAGCAGCCCAGGGTTTGCGAACACTGAAGCTTTCTTT. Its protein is CASSPGFANTEAFF.

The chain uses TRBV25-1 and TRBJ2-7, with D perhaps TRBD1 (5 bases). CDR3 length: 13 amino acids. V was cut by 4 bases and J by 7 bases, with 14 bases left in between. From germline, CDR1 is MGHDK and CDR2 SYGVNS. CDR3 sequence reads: CASSVQGTGEQYF. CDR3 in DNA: TGTGCCAGCAGTGTCCAGGGTACAGGAGAGCAGTACTTC.

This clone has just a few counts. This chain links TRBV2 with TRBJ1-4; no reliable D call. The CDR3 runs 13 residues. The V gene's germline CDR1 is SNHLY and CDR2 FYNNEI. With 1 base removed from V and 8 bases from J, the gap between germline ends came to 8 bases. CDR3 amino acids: CASSEVEREKLFF. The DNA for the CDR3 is TGTGCCAGCAGTGAAGTGGAGAGGGAAAAACTGTTTTTT.

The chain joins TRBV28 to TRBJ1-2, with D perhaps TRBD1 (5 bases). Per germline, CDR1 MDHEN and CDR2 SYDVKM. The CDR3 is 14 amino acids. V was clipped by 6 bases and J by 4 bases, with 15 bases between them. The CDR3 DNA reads TGTGCCAGCAGGAAAACAGGTATAACCTATGGCTACACCTTC. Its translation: CASRKTGITYGYTF.

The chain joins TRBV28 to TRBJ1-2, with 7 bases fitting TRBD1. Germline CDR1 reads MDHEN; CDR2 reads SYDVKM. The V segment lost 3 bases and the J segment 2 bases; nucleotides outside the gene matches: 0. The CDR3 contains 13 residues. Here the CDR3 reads CASSLTGNYGYTF. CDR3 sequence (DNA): TGTGCCAGCAGTTTGACAGGGAACTATGGCTACACCTTC.

This chain's CDR3 is CASSWDTMNTEAFF. CDR3 coding DNA: TGTGCCAGCAGTTGGGACACCATGAACACTGAAGCTTTCTTT. The chain carries TRBV6-5 and TRBJ1-1; a possible D gene is TRBD1 (6 bases). CDR3 size: 14 residues. The germline V and J ends were trimmed by 4 bases and 0 bases, with 9 bases remaining between them. Germline CDR1 and CDR2: MNHEY and SVGAGI.

The CDR3 nucleotides are TGTGCCAGCAGCTTAATGGCTCAAGAGACCCAGTACTTC. Translating gives CASSLMAQETQYF. V is TRBV11-3 and J is TRBJ2-5, with no clear D. The CDR3 has 13 residues. Germline lookup yields CDR1 SGHNT and CDR2 YENEEA. V shed 2 bases and J shed 2 bases, with 6 bases lying between them. Together with reference TRBV11-3 and TRBJ2-5, the CDR3 gives the full variable domain: EAGVVQSPRYKIIEKKQPVAFWCNPISGHNTLYWYLQNLGQGPELLIRYENEEAVDDSQLPKDRFSAERLKGVDSTLKIQPAELGDSAVYLCASSLMAQETQYFGPGTRLLVL.

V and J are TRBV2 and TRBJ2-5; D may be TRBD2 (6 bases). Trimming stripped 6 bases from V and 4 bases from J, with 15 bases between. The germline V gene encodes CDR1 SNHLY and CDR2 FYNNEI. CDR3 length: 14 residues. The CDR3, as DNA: TGTGCCAGCAGCGCCTTGGTGGGGGGAGAGACCCAGTACTTC. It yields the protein CASSALVGGETQYF.

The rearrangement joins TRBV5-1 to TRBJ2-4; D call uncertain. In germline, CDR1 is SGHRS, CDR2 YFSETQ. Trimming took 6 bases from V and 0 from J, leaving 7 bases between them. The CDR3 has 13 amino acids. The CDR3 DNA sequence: TGCGCCAGCAATGACTTAGCCAAAAACATTCAGTACTTC. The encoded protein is CASNDLAKNIQYF. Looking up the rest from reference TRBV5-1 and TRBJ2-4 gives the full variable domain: KAGVTQTPRYLIKTRGQQVTLSCSPISGHRSVSWYQQTPGQGLQFLFEYFSETQRNKGNFPGRFSGRQFSNSRSEMNVSTLELGDSALYLCASNDLAKNIQYFGAGTRLSVL.

CDR3 in amino acids: CASSPDRGPNQPQHF. In DNA form, the CDR3 reads TGTGCCAGCAGCCCGGACAGGGGGCCGAATCAGCCCCAGCATTTT. V and J are TRBV7-9 and TRBJ1-5; 11 positions agree with TRBD1. After removal of 5 bases from V and 4 bases from J, the junction contained 4 bases not matched to a gene. The CDR3 has 15 amino acids. Germline lookup yields CDR1 SEHNR and CDR2 FQNEAQ (reference sequence).

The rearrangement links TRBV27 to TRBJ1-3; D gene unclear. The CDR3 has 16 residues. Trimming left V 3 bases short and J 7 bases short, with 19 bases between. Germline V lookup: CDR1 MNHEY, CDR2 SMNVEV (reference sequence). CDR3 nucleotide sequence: TGTGCCAGCAGTTTCCCCCCGCGGGAAGGGAGGAACACCATATATTTT. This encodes CASSFPPREGRNTIYF.

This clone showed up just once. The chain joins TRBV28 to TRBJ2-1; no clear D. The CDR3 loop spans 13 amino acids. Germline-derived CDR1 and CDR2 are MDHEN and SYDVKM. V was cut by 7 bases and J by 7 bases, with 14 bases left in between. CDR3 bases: TGTGCCAGCACCCCGGGTACAAAAAATGAGCAGTTCTTC. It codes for CASTPGTKNEQFF.

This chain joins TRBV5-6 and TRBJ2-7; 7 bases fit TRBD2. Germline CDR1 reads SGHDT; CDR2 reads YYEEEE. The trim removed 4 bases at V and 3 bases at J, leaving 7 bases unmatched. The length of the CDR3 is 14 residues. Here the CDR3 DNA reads TGTGCCAGCAGCCGCGGGACTACATTCTACGAGCAGTACTTC. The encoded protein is CASSRGTTFYEQYF. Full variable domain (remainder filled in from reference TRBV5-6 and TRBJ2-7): DAGVTQSPTHLIKTRGQQVTLRCSPKSGHDTVSWYQQALGQGPQFIFQYYEEEERQRGNFPDRFSGHQFPNYSSELNVNALLLGDSALYLCASSRGTTFYEQYFGPGTRLTVT.

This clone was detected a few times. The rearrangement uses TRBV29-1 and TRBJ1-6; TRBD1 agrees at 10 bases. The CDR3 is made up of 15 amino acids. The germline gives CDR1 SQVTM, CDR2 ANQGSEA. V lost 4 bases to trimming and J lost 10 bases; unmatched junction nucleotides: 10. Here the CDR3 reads CSVVCRDRGKSPLHF. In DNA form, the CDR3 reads TGCAGCGTTGTGTGCCGGGACAGGGGAAAATCACCCCTCCACTTT.